This TCR beta chain appears in the sequencing data of a study of human T cells and chemical hapten exposure. Study-level background: Donors were sensitized with 2% DPC on the upper inner arm.

In this sample, this clonotype turned up a few times. Time point in this sample: patch test 2, 6 weeks after DPC sensitization. Sample treatment: therapeutic diphenylcyclopropenone sensitization with weekly scalp DPC. Trimming left V 3 bases short and J 6 bases short, with 12 bases between. This CDR3 is built from 14 residues. TCRdb itself ran the RACE reads through MiXCR, one entry per CDR3 protein. The sample lists 85,000 to 100,000 distinct CDR3 sequences; more than 9.5% were seen once. The clonotype comes from a man aged 35 to 55 with alopecia areata. Some clones in this sample may be carry-over from other donors' samples. Here the sequenced sample was whole blood, taken in connection with sensitization to the hapten diphenylcyclopropenone (DPC). The chain uses TRBV12-3 or TRBV12-4 and TRBJ2-1, with a tentative D call TRBD2 (5 bases). CDR3 in amino acids: CASSLFEGGNEQFF. CDR3 coding DNA: TGTGCCAGCAGTTTGTTTGAGGGTGGCAATGAGCAGTTCTTC.